This T cell receptor (beta chain) appears in the sequencing data of a study of post-analysis software for immune sequencing data (dated by TCRdb to about 2015). Study-wide context: Relapsing-remitting, secondary progressive and progressive-relapsing multiple sclerosis were recorded as disease courses, and subtype annotation was lacking for some patients. A subset of samples was prepared in parallel using single-end sample barcoding, then pooled and co-amplified after Illumina adapter ligation. Patient repertoires were compared against around 10 previously published healthy control repertoires from donors aged roughly 6 to 28 years.

The method behind the library was PCR. Instrument on record: Illumina HiSeq 2500. To reduce PCR and sequencing biases, unique molecular identifiers were built into the TCR beta cDNA libraries. Every 1 to 10 million input T cells yielded approximately 500,000 cDNA molecules, meaning each molecule approximated one T cell. The patient libraries were prepared and sequenced with the same protocol used for the earlier healthy control dataset. Samples belonging to the same batch were prepared together, multiplexed and sequenced on a shared HiSeq lane. The paper's processing steps were these. Raw barcoded reads were processed with MIGEC, and single-read molecular identifier groups were discarded before consensus assembly and CDR3 extraction. VDJtools was used for post-analysis of the clonotype tables, with diversity normalized by down-sampling every dataset to the smallest sample size. To correct batch-related cross-sample contamination, repertoire overlap clustering matched CDR3 amino acid sequences but not nucleotide sequences. TCRdb cleaned the public reads at Q25 with fastp, built clones with MiXCR and kept in-frame beta chains. Rows with one shared CDR3 protein collapse into an entry with the most common genes and DNA. For this entry, the V and J calls and clone size follow TCRdb and not the study's own pipeline. This sample has around 400,000 distinct CDR3 sequences in its table, and approximately 42% of those were observed once. Jointly, the top ten make up approximately 7.1% of the sample.

Summary of the overall study and its limitations: Patients showed significantly higher frequencies than controls for five TRBV segments, among them TRBV5-6, TRBV5-1 and TRBV20-1. Direct clustering with F measure revealed strong co-clustering of samples prepared in the same batch, which led to a batch-effect correction. Multiple sclerosis patients had significantly lower normalized Chao1 diversity than controls, a result that suggests substantial peripheral T-cell clonal expansion. The multiple sclerosis patient group was slightly younger than the control group.

In its sample, this clonotype was seen a few times. Its antigen has not been determined. Base-call qualities are not available, and no considerably larger clone is one nucleotide away. TCR beta repertoires were profiled from peripheral blood of over 10 young patients with multiple sclerosis to demonstrate the VDJtools post-analysis software. The multiple sclerosis patients were children and adolescents between roughly 6 and 17 years of age. The germline V end is reduced by 9 bases and the J end by 8 bases; junction bases left unmatched: 7. There are 12 amino acids in the CDR3, from cysteine to phenylalanine inclusive. CDR3 DNA only is kept here, 36 bases in frame from base 1. Looking up the germline V gene yields CDR1 MRHNA and CDR2 SNTAGT.

Recombination joined TRBV6-4 with TRBJ2-4, with 7 bases in between that match TRBD1. The receptor comes from a girl aged 2 to 10 with multiple sclerosis. Sequenced material: blood. The nucleotide sequence reads as follows: TGTGCCAGTATCCAGGGGGTTTACATTCAGTACTTC. The translation is CASIQGVYIQYF.